The T cell receptor beta chain described here comes from a study of cytomegalovirus exposure and HLA in healthy donors. Overall study results and limits: Association of a missense DCLRE1C variant with TCR beta V- and J-gene trimming was reported in a later analysis.

13 Jbeta primers and 60 Vbeta primers were used for the PCR. TCRdb's table, derived via immunoSEQ multiplex PCR, lists solely in-frame clones and lacks some. The sample has 150,000 to 200,000 clones, roughly 87% seen once. A note on this clone: What it binds is unknown.

This CDR3 comprises 14 residues. Germline assignment: CDR1 MNHEY and CDR2 SMNVEV (reference sequence). V was shortened by 3 bases and J by 3 bases, with 11 bases between the two germline ends. This TCR derives from a woman aged 30 to 39 in good health and CMV-seronegative. Sequencing was carried out using PBMCs. The gene calls are TRBV27 and TRBJ1-2, with D perhaps matching TRBD1 (6 bases). CDR3 nucleotide sequence: TGTGCCAGCAGTTTCAGGGGAGCTGACTATGGCTACACCTTC. It codes for CASSFRGADYGYTF.